The 22 T cell receptor beta chains reported below all come from one sample, sequenced in a study of vaccination effects on CD4 cells after COVID-19. Libraries were prepared by immunoSEQ multiplex PCR; TCRdb keeps only in-frame clonotypes and omits some of them. The table records roughly 70,000 clones, around 70% of them present only once. These TCRs' antigens remain unknown. Sequencing was preceded by expansion of antigen-specific CD4+ T cells with viral peptide pools in the ViraFEST assay. Once cultured for under 11 days, the cells underwent separation to obtain CD4+ T cells. The person was diagnosed with PCR-confirmed SARS-CoV-2 infection between March and December 2020. The input for sequencing was CD4+ T cells from PBMCs cultured with HIV peptides, taken before COVID-19 vaccination. This sample's subset: HIV-1 Nef peptide pool negative control/reference culture. Receptors originate from a human donor who had a prior SARS-CoV-2 infection.

The genes are TRBV13 and TRBJ2-2; 7 nucleotides match TRBD2. This CDR3 region has 16 residues. V was clipped by 4 bases and J by 0 bases; unmatched bases: 5. Germline V gene data show CDR1 as PRHDT and CDR2 as FYEKMQ (reference sequence). The CDR3 loop reads CASSSRLATNTGELFF. The CDR3 nucleotides read TGTGCCAGCAGCTCAAGACTAGCTACGAACACCGGGGAGCTGTTTTTT.

Here the CDR3 reads CASSLVKGQETQYF. The CDR3 DNA is TGTGCCAGCAGCTTAGTTAAAGGGCAAGAGACCCAGTACTTC. The genes are TRBV7-2 and TRBJ2-5; D call uncertain. V was pared by 1 base and J by 2 bases, with 8 bases between. The CDR3 sequence is 14 residues long. Germline CDR1 is SGHTA and CDR2 is FQGNSA.

In its sample, this clone was seen a few times. One end of the junction is discordant with germline, which a read error may explain. This sequence joins TRBV4-3 and TRBJ2-1, with 7 bases lining up with TRBD2. CDR3 length: 13 residues. Germline CDR1 reads LGHNA; CDR2 reads YSLEER. The CDR3 DNA reads TGCGCCAGCAGCCTCCGGGACTACGATGAGCAGTTCTTC. Translation gives CASSLRDYDEQFF.

The chain joins TRBV29-1 to TRBJ2-3, with D hard to call. Germline CDR1 SQVTM, CDR2 ANQGSEA. V lost 4 bases and J lost 2, with 16 bases in between. The CDR3 length is 15 residues. The CDR3 DNA reads TGCAGCGTTGGAGCCGGCTACGAGGCCACAGATACGCAGTATTTT. Its translation: CSVGAGYEATDTQYF.

This clone was detected only a few times. The rearrangement joins TRBV4-2 to TRBJ1-1; perhaps TRBD1 as D (5 bases). V was pared by 0 bases and J by 11 bases, with 13 bases between. Per the germline V gene, CDR1 is LGHNA and CDR2 is YNFKEQ. The CDR3 length is 13 residues. The CDR3 DNA follows: TGTGCCAGCAGCCAAGATCCAAGGGGTGAGGCTTTCTTT. Protein product: CASSQDPRGEAFF.

V usage is TRBV4-2 and J usage is TRBJ2-7; 7 positions match TRBD1. This CDR3 is built from 18 residues. CDR1 LGHNA and CDR2 YNFKEQ come from the germline V gene. Germline trimming cut 0 bases from V and 2 bases from J; bases unmatched to any gene: 13. This CDR3 reads CASSQDGVAGQGAYEQYF. CDR3 coding DNA: TGTGCCAGCAGCCAAGATGGGGTTGCCGGTCAGGGGGCCTACGAGCAGTACTTC.

The chain has TRBV5-1 and TRBJ2-6; 7 positions agree with TRBD1. The germline gives CDR1 SGHRS, CDR2 YFSETQ. The V segment lost 2 bases and the J segment 2 bases; nucleotides outside the gene matches: 4. This CDR3 spans 16 amino acids. The CDR3, as DNA: TGCGCCAGCAGCTTCAGAACAGGGGCTGGGGCCAACGTCCTGACTTTC. Translated, it gives CASSFRTGAGANVLTF.

This clone was counted between two and nine times. One end of the junction is discordant with germline, which a read error may explain. The chain couples TRBV5-4 to TRBJ2-5; no clear D gene. Germline CDR1 reads SGHNT; CDR2 reads YYREEE (reference sequence). This CDR3 has 13 residues. This CDR3 reads CANSLPGEETQYF. The CDR3 DNA is TGTGCCAACAGCTTACCTGGGGAAGAGACCCAGTACTTC.

This chain joins TRBV7-3 and TRBJ2-2; a weak D match, TRBD2 (5 bases). The length of the CDR3 is 16 residues. Germline V gene sequence: CDR1 SGHTA, CDR2 FQGTGA. Deletions cut 1 base from V and 3 bases from J, with 12 bases between. The CDR3 DNA reads TGTGCCAGCAGCTTAAGCATGGTCGGGGACACCGGGGAGCTGTTTTTT. This gives the protein CASSLSMVGDTGELFF.

The V call is TRBV5-1, the J call TRBJ2-6; 7 bases align to TRBD1. The trim removed 2 bases at V and 1 base at J, leaving 3 bases unmatched. Per germline, CDR1 SGHRS and CDR2 YFSETQ. The CDR3 runs 16 residues. The CDR3 region has the DNA TGCGCCAGCAGCTTACAGGGGCGATCTGGGGCCAACGTCCTGACTTTC. Translating it yields CASSLQGRSGANVLTF.

V gene TRBV3-1 (or the pseudogene TRBV3-2) combines with J gene TRBJ1-2; maybe TRBD1 (5 bases). V lost 0 bases and J lost 7, with 12 bases in between. The CDR3 runs to 14 residues. Germline assignment: CDR1 LGHDT and CDR2 YNNKEL (reference sequence). CDR3 protein: CASSQDATRGGYTF. The CDR3 DNA is TGTGCCAGCAGCCAAGATGCCACAAGGGGTGGCTACACCTTC.

This chain uses TRBV4-3 with TRBJ2-7, with TRBD2 identical over 10 bases. Germline CDR1 is LGHNA and CDR2 is YSLEER. After removal of 1 base from V and 4 bases from J, the junction contained 10 bases not matched to a gene. This CDR3 contains 17 residues. The CDR3 DNA reads as TGCGCCAGCAGCCAAGTAGTCGGGACTAGCGATCGGTACGAGCAGTACTTC. As protein: CASSQVVGTSDRYEQYF.

The V gene is TRBV6-5, the J gene TRBJ1-1; D is uncertain. Per the germline V gene, CDR1 is MNHEY and CDR2 is SVGAGI. The length of the CDR3 is 13 residues. Trimming shortened V by 5 bases and J by 1 base, and 8 bases separated the two germline ends. The CDR3 region is CASSTQPNTEAFF. The CDR3 region has the DNA TGTGCCAGCAGTACCCAGCCGAACACTGAAGCTTTCTTT.

This clone came up once. The chain carries TRBV28 and TRBJ1-3; no firm D call. The CDR3 totals 15 residues. V lost 2 bases and J lost 8, with 16 bases in between. Germline V gene lookup returns CDR1 MDHEN and CDR2 SYDVKM. DNA of the CDR3: TGTGCCAGCAGTTTACGTACCAGCCGCCCGGACACCATATATTTT. This encodes CASSLRTSRPDTIYF.

The rearrangement joins TRBV3-1 (or the pseudogene TRBV3-2) to TRBJ2-1; D gene ambiguous. The V end lost 3 bases, the J end lost 7 bases, and 7 bases lay between the germline ends. Germline assignment: CDR1 LGHDT and CDR2 YNNKEL (reference sequence). The CDR3 totals 12 residues. The CDR3 DNA follows: TGTGCCAGCAGCCATCTGGAGAATGAGCAGTTCTTC. It yields the protein CASSHLENEQFF.

The chain carries TRBV13 and TRBJ1-2, with D unresolved. The germline CDR1 and CDR2 sequences are PRHDT and FYEKMQ (reference sequence). The V end lost 5 bases, the J end lost 4 bases, and 17 bases lay between the germline ends. There are 15 residues in the CDR3. The CDR3 region has the DNA TGTGCCAGCAGCCGCGGACCTCCCGGCCTCTATGGCTACACCTTC. The encoded protein is CASSRGPPGLYGYTF.

The V gene is TRBV4-3, the J gene TRBJ2-5; 15 bases agree with TRBD2. CDR3 length: 17 residues. Germline V lookup: CDR1 LGHNA, CDR2 YSLEER. Trimming at V came to 9 bases and at J to 5 bases, leaving 13 bases not matched to a gene. CDR3 nucleotide sequence: TGCGCCAGTTGGACTAGCGGGAGGGCCCTTAGGGGGGAGACCCAGTACTTC. This sequence encodes CASWTSGRALRGETQYF.

The chain carries TRBV5-1 and TRBJ2-3, with 14 bases aligning to TRBD2. Losses at the gene ends were 2 bases for V and 4 bases for J; bases not matched to a gene: 9. The CDR3 loop spans 18 amino acids. The germline V gene encodes CDR1 SGHRS and CDR2 YFSETQ. The CDR3, as DNA: TGCGCCAGCAGCTTCGGACTAGCGGGAGGCGGGTTGGCAGATACGCAGTATTTT. Protein sequence: CASSFGLAGGGLADTQYF.

The chain links TRBV5-4 to TRBJ2-7; 8 bases line up with TRBD2. Per germline, CDR1 SGHNT and CDR2 YYREEE (reference sequence). The J segment lost 1 base and the V segment lost 3 bases, leaving 9 bases of the junction unmatched. There are 16 residues in the CDR3. CDR3: CASSSTGGGPSYEQYF. The CDR3 coding sequence is TGTGCCAGCAGCTCTACGGGGGGGGGCCCTTCCTACGAGCAGTACTTC.

The CDR3 spells CASSRRLSNEKLFF. CDR3 coding DNA: TGTGCCAGCAGCCGACGGCTATCTAATGAAAAACTGTTTTTT. The chain joins TRBV6-5 to TRBJ1-4, with no clear D. The CDR3 loop spans 14 amino acids. Trimming left V 6 bases short and J 3 bases short, with 11 bases between. CDR1 and CDR2 from the germline V gene are MNHEY and SVGAGI.

This clone appeared a few times. The chain employs TRBV2 and TRBJ2-7; the D is unclear. CDR1 and CDR2 from the germline V gene are SNHLY and FYNNEI. The CDR3 has 14 amino acids. Deletions cut 1 base from V and 2 bases from J, with 9 bases between. CDR3 protein: CASSEGGITYEQYF. The DNA for the CDR3 is TGTGCCAGCAGTGAAGGCGGAATCACCTACGAGCAGTACTTC.

V is TRBV11-3 and J is TRBJ2-5; the match to TRBD2 covers 11 bases. J was trimmed by 11 bases and V by 3 bases; bases with no gene match: 8. The CDR3 is 14 residues long. The germline V gene encodes CDR1 SGHNT and CDR2 YENEEA. In nucleotides, the CDR3 is TGTGCCAGCAGCTTGACTAGCGGGGCCGCACTACAGTACTTC. This translates into CASSLTSGAALQYF.